This T cell receptor beta chain was profiled in a study of TIL therapy for anti-PD-1-resistant metastatic lung cancer. Findings and caveats of the study: Many TIL product clones were absent from baseline tumor, suggesting clonal contraction.

Of note for this clone: As yet, its antigen is unknown.

This was the immunoSEQ v3 assay. Sequencing used immunoSEQ multiplex PCR; TCRdb keeps in-frame clones, though not all of them. The table has about 10,000 clones, around three fifths seen once; the top ten hold approximately 13%. V lost 3 bases, J lost 5 bases, and 10 bases lay in between. Germline V CDR1 and CDR2: SNHLY, FYNNEI. This CDR3 has 13 amino acids. The time point denotes: pre-treatment sample, taken before nivolumab and TIL therapy. Pleural nodules or supraclavicular lymph nodes made up most of the excised metastases sampled. This material consisted of tumor tissue, taken at baseline. This sequence was found in a person aged 25-80 years with non-small cell lung cancer. The V gene is TRBV2, the J gene TRBJ2-5, with D unclear. DNA for the CDR3: TGTGCCAGCAGTGATCGACCCCGGGAGACCCAGTACTTC. It translates to CASSDRPRETQYF. The entire variable domain, with the rest obtained from reference TRBV2 and TRBJ2-5, is as follows: EPEVTQTPSHQVTQMGQEVILRCVPISNHLYFYWYRQILGQKVEFLVSFYNNEISEKSEIFDDQFSVERPDGSNFTLKIRSTKLEDSAMYFCASSDRPRETQYFGPGTRLLVL.